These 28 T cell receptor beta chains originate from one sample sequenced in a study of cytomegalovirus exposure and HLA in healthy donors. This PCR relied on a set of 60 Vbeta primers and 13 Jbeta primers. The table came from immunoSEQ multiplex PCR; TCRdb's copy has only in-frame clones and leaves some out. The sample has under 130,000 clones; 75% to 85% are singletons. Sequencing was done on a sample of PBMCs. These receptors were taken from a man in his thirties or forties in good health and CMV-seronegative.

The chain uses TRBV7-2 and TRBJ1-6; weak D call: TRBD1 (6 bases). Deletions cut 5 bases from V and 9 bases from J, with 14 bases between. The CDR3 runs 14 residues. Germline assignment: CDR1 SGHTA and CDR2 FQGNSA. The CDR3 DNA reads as TGTGCCAGCAGCATCGACAGGTTTTCTTCACCCCTCCACTTT. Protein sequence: CASSIDRFSSPLHF.

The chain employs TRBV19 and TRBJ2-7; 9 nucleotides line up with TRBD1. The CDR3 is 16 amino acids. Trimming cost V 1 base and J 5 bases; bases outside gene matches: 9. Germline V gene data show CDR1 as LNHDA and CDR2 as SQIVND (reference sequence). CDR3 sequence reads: CASSIADSGTGNEQYF. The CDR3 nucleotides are TGTGCCAGTAGTATAGCGGACTCCGGGACAGGGAACGAGCAGTACTTC.

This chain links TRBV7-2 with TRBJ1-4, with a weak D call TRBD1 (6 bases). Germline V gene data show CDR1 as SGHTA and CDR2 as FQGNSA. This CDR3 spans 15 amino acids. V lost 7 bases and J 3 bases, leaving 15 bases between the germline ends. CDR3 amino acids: CASTDPDRANEKLFF. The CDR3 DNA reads TGTGCCAGCACCGACCCGGACAGAGCTAATGAAAAACTGTTTTTT.

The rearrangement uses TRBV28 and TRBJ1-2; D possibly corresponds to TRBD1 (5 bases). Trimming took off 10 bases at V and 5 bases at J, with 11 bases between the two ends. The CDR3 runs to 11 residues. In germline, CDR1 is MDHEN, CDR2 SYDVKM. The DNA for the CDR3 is TGTGCCACAACGGGGGGGTATGGCTACACCTTC. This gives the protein CATTGGYGYTF.

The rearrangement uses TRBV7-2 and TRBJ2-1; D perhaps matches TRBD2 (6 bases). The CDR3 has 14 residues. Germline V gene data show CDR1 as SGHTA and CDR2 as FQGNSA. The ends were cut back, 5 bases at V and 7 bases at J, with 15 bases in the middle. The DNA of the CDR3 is TGTGCCAGCAGCCGCCCCCTACTAGCTAATGAGCAGTTCTTC. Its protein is CASSRPLLANEQFF.

CDR3 sequence: CASSVLASEGSEQYF. CDR3 in DNA: TGTGCCAGCAGCGTCCTAGCAAGCGAAGGGAGCGAGCAGTACTTC. This sequence joins TRBV9 and TRBJ2-7, with a weak D call TRBD2 (5 bases). The V end was cut by 2 bases, the J end by 6 bases, with 18 bases between. The CDR3 sequence is 15 residues long. Germline lookup yields CDR1 SGDLS and CDR2 YYNGEE.

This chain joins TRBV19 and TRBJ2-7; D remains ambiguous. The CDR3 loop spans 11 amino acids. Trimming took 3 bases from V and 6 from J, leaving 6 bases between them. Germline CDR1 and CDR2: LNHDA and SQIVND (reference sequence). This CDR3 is CASSIGGEQYF. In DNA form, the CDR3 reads TGTGCCAGTAGTATCGGTGGCGAGCAGTACTTC.

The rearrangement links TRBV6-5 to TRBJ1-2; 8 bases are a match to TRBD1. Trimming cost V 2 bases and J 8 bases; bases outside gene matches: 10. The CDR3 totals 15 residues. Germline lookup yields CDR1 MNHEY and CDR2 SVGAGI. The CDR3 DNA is TGTGCCAGCAGTTACGGACAGGGAATTCCTCGGGGCTACACCTTC. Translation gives CASSYGQGIPRGYTF.

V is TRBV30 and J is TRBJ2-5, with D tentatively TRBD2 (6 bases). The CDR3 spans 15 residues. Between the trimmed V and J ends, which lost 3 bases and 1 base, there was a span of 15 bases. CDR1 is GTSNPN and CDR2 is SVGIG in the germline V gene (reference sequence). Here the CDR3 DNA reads TGTGCCTGGAGGGAGGGCAGCGGCCCCCAAGAGACCCAGTACTTC. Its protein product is CAWREGSGPQETQYF.

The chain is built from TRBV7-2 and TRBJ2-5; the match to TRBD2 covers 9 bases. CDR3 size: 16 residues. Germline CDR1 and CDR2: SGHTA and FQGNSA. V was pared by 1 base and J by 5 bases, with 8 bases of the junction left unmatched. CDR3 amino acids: CASSLVGGGVTETQYF. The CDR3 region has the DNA TGTGCCAGCAGCTTAGTTGGCGGGGGGGTCACTGAGACCCAGTACTTC.

CDR3 sequence: CASSLGGGGLFGYTF. As DNA, the CDR3 is TGTGCCAGCAGCCTTGGGGGAGGAGGGCTTTTTGGCTACACCTTC. The rearrangement joins TRBV7-2 to TRBJ1-2; tentatively, D is TRBD1 (5 bases). The V end lost 5 bases, the J end lost 7 bases, and 20 bases lay between the germline ends. This CDR3 contains 15 residues. Per the germline V gene, CDR1 is SGHTA and CDR2 is FQGNSA.

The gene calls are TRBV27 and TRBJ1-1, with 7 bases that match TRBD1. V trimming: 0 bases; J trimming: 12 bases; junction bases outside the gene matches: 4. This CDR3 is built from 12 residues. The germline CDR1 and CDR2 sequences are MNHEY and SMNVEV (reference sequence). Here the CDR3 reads CASSLSTGRTFF. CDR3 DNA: TGTGCCAGCAGTTTATCGACAGGGCGGACTTTCTTT.

The CDR3 DNA is TGTGCCTGGAGGGGACAGGGGGCCCATCAGCCCCAGCATTTT. Translation gives CAWRGQGAHQPQHF. The rearrangement joins TRBV30 to TRBJ1-5, with 12 bases fitting TRBD1. The CDR3 extends over 14 amino acids. Per germline, CDR1 GTSNPN and CDR2 SVGIG (reference sequence). Trimming removed 3 bases from V and 5 bases from J; junction bases left unmatched: 2.

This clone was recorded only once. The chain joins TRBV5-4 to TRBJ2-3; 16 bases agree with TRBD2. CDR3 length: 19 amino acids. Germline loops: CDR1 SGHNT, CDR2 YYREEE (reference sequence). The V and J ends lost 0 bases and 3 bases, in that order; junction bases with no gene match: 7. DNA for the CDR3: TGTGCCAGCAGCTTGGGAGGGCCGGGACTAGCGGGAGGGACAGATACGCAGTATTTT. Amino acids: CASSLGGPGLAGGTDTQYF.

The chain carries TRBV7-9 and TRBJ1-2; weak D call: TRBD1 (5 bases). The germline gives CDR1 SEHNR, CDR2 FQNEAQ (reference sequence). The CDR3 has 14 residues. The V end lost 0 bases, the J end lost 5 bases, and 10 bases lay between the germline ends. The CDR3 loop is CASSLALQDYGYTF. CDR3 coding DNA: TGTGCCAGCAGCTTAGCGCTACAGGATTATGGCTACACCTTC.

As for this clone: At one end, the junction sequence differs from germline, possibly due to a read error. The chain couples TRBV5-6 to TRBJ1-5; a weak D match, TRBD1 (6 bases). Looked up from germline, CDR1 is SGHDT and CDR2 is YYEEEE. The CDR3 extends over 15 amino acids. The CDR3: CASSLLGTLNQPQNF. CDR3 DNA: TGTGCCAGCAGCTTGCTTGGGACACTCAATCAGCCCCAGAATTTT. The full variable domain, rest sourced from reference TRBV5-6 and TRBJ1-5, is DAGVTQSPTHLIKTRGQQVTLRCSPKSGHDTVSWYQQALGQGPQFIFQYYEEEERQRGNFPDRFSGHQFPNYSSELNVNALLLGDSALYLCASSLLGTLNQPQNFGDGTRLSIL.

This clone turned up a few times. The CDR3 coding sequence is TGCGCCAGCAGCCAAGGGAGGACAGGTTCCGGAAACACCATATATTTT. It codes for CASSQGRTGSGNTIYF. This rearrangement joins TRBV4-3 to TRBJ1-3; 7 bases are a match to TRBD1. The CDR3 runs 16 residues. The trim removed 1 base at V and 4 bases at J, leaving 7 bases unmatched. Germline V gene lookup returns CDR1 LGHNA and CDR2 YSLEER.

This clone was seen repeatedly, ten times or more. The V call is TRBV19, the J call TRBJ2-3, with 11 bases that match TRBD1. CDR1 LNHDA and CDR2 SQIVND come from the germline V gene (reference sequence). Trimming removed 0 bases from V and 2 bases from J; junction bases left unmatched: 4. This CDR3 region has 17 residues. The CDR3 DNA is TGTGCCAGTAGTATAGATGGGGACAGGGGGTCCACAGATACGCAGTATTTT. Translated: CASSIDGDRGSTDTQYF.

The CDR3 here is CASSVVGLAGETQYF. In nucleotides, the CDR3 is TGTGCCAGCAGCGTAGTGGGACTAGCGGGAGAGACGCAGTATTTT. The V gene is TRBV9, the J gene TRBJ2-3; TRBD2 matches 14 bases. Germline CDR1 reads SGDLS; CDR2 reads YYNGEE. The length of the CDR3 is 15 residues. V trimming: 0 bases; J trimming: 9 bases; junction bases outside the gene matches: 3.

CDR3: CASKTSAAGELFF. In DNA form, the CDR3 reads TGTGCCAGTAAGACTAGCGCAGCCGGGGAGCTGTTTTTT. The V gene is TRBV5-4, the J gene TRBJ2-2, with 8 nucleotides matching TRBD2. With 8 bases clipped from V and 6 bases from J, the junction kept 6 bases outside the gene matches. CDR3 length equals 13 residues. Germline V lookup: CDR1 SGHNT, CDR2 YYREEE (reference sequence). Full variable domain (remainder filled in from reference TRBV5-4 and TRBJ2-2): ETGVTQSPTHLIKTRGQQVTLRCSSQSGHNTVSWYQQALGQGPQFIFQYYREEENGRGNFPPRFSGLQFPNYSSELNVNALELDDSALYLCASKTSAAGELFFGEGSRLTVL.

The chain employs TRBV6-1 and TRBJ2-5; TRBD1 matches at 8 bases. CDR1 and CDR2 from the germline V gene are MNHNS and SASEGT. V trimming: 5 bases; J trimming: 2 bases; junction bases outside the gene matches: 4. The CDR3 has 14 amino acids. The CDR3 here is CASSKTGVQETQYF. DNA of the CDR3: TGTGCCAGCAGTAAGACAGGGGTTCAAGAGACCCAGTACTTC.

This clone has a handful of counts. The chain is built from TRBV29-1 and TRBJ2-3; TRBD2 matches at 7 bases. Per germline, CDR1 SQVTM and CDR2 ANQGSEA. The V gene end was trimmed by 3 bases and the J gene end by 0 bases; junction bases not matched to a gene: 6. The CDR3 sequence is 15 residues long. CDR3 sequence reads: CSVEGSGRSTDTQYF. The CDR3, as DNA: TGCAGCGTTGAGGGTAGCGGGCGTAGCACAGATACGCAGTATTTT.

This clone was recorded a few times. The CDR3 region is CASSSQGAPGNTIYF. The DNA for the CDR3 is TGCGCCAGCAGCTCTCAGGGGGCGCCTGGAAACACCATATATTTT. The chain employs TRBV5-1 and TRBJ1-3; 8 bases map to TRBD1. Germline assignment: CDR1 SGHRS and CDR2 YFSETQ. The CDR3 loop spans 15 amino acids. V lost 3 bases, J lost 2 bases, and 4 bases stayed unmatched.

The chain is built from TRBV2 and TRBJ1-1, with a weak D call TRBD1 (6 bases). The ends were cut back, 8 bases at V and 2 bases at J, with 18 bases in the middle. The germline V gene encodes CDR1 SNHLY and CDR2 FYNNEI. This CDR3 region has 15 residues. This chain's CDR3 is CASLRRQVVNTEAFF. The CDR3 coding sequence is TGTGCCAGCCTTCGGAGACAGGTGGTCAACACTGAAGCTTTCTTT.

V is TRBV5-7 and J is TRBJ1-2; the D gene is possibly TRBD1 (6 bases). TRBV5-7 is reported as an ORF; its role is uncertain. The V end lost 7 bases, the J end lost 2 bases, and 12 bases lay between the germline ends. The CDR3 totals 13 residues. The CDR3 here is CASGTGLNYGYTF. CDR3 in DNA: TGTGCCAGCGGAACAGGGTTGAACTATGGCTACACCTTC.

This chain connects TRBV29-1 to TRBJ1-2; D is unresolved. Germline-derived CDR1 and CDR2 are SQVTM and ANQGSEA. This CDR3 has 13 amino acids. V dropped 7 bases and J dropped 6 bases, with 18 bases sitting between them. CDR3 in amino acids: CSASTGLINGYTF. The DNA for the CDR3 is TGCAGCGCTTCGACGGGGTTGATCAATGGCTACACCTTC.

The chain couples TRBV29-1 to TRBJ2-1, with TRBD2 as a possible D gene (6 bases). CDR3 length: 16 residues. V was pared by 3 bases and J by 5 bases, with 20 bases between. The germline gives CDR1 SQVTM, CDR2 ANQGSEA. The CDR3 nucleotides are TGCAGCGTTGATGGGGTAGGGGAGGTCTTTGACAATGAGCAGTTCTTC. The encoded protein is CSVDGVGEVFDNEQFF.

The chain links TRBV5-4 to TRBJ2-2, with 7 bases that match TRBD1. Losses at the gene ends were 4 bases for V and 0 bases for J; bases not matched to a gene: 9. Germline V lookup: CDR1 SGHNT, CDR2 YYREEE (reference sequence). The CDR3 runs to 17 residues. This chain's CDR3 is CASSIRWGQPNTGELFF. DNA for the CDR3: TGTGCCAGCAGCATAAGATGGGGACAGCCGAACACCGGGGAGCTGTTTTTT.